The rows below give T cell receptor beta chains drawn from one sample of a study of cytomegalovirus exposure and HLA in healthy donors. Libraries were prepared by immunoSEQ multiplex PCR; TCRdb keeps only in-frame clonotypes and omits some of them. The sample carries 200,000 to 250,000 clones, 65% to 85% recorded once. The sequencing sample was made of PBMCs. These receptors were taken from a boy younger than 10 in good health and CMV-seronegative. The CDR3 runs from the conserved cysteine through the conserved F or W. The D gene is left open where the match is weak. Not every row has a clone size; where given, it reads once, few, many or a size class.

v_call	j_call	d_call	clone_size	cdr3_aa	cdr3_nt
TRBV4-2	TRBJ2-3	-	few	CASSRVADTDTQYF	TGTGCCAGCAGCCGGGTAGCGGACACAGATACGCAGTATTTT
TRBV19	TRBJ2-1	TRBD2	-	CASSITGTRRLLSHEQFF	TGTGCCAGTAGTATCACTGGGACTAGGCGATTGCTTAGCCATGAGCAGTTCTTC
TRBV25-1	TRBJ2-7	-	-	CASSDSSPTGYEQYF	TGTGCCAGCAGTGATTCCTCCCCGACGGGCTACGAGCAGTACTTC
TRBV12-1	TRBJ1-4	-	-	CASSRRRSGNEKLFF	TGTGCCAGCAGCCGCAGGCGGAGCGGTAATGAAAAACTGTTTTTT
TRBV30	TRBJ2-7	TRBD2	few	CAWKPRGGAPYEQYF	TGTGCCTGGAAACCTCGCGGGGGGGCCCCCTACGAGCAGTACTTC
TRBV27	TRBJ2-7	TRBD1	-	CASSTFGTGDEQYF	TGTGCCAGCAGTACCTTCGGGACAGGGGACGAGCAGTACTTC
TRBV10-3	TRBJ2-2	-	-	CAISESGPDTGELFF	TGTGCCATCAGTGAGTCTGGCCCCGACACCGGGGAGCTGTTTTTT
TRBV5-1	TRBJ2-5	TRBD2	-	CASSWGTSGDRETQYF	TGCGCCAGCAGCTGGGGGACTAGCGGGGATCGAGAGACCCAGTACTTC
TRBV6-5	TRBJ1-2	-	-	CASSYSSGDGYTF	TGTGCCAGCAGTTACTCTTCCGGAGATGGCTACACCTTC
TRBV6-5	TRBJ1-2	-	once	CASTEGLNYGYTF	TGTGCCAGCACCGAAGGACTTAACTATGGCTACACCTTC
TRBV4-2	TRBJ2-1	TRBD2	-	CASSQGSSGGAHEQFF	TGTGCCAGCAGCCAAGGATCTAGCGGGGGGGCTCATGAGCAGTTCTTC
TRBV5-4	TRBJ1-2	-	-	CASTEDGLLTAF	TGTGCCAGCACCGAGGACGGACTCCTTACCGCCTTC
TRBV9	TRBJ2-7	TRBD2	-	CASSPPCVERGLCDEQYF	TGTGCCAGCAGCCCACCGTGCGTGGAGCGGGGTTTATGCGACGAGCAGTACTTC
TRBV5-5	TRBJ2-2	-	-	CASSLTGSLNTGELFF	TGTGCCAGCAGCTTGACAGGGTCCCTGAACACCGGGGAGCTGTTTTTT
TRBV6-6	TRBJ1-1	-	few	CASSYRVQGGTEAFF	TGTGCCAGCAGTTACCGGGTGCAGGGAGGTACTGAAGCTTTCTTT